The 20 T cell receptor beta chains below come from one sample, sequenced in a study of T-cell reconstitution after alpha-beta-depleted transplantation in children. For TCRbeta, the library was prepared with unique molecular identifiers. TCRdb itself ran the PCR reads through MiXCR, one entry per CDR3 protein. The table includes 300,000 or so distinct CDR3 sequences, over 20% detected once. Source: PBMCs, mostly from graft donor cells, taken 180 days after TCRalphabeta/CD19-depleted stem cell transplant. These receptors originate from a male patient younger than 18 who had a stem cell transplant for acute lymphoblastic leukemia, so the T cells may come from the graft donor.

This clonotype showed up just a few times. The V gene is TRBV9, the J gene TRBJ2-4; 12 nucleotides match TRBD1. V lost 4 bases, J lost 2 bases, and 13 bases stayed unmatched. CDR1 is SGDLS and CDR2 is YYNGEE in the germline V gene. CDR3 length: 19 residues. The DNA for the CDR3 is TGTGCCAGCAGCCCTAACATCGGGACAGGGGGCCTGACCAAAAACATTCAGTACTTC. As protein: CASSPNIGTGGLTKNIQYF.

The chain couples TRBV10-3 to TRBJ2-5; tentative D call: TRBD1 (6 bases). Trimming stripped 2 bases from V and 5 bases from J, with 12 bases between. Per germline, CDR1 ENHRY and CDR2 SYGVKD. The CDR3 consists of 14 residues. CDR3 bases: TGTGCCATCAGTGAGGGGACACCCCCGGAGACCCAGTACTTC. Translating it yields CAISEGTPPETQYF.

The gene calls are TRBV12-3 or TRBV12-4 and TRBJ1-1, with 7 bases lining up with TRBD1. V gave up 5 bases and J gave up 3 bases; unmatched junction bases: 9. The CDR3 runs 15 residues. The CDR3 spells CASSPSRGLDTEAFF. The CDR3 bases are TGTGCCAGCAGTCCGAGCAGGGGGTTGGACACTGAAGCTTTCTTT.

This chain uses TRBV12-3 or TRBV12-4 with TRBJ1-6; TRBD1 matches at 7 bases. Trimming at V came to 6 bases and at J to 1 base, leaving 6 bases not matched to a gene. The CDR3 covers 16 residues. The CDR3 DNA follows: TGTGCCAGCAGAGATGTGACAGGGTCCTATAATTCACCCCTCCACTTT. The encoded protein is CASRDVTGSYNSPLHF.

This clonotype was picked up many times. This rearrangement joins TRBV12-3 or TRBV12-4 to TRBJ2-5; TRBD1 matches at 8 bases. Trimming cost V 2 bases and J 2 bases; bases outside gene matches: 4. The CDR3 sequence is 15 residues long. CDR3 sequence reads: CASSLRGQVQETQYF. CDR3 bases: TGTGCCAGCAGTTTACGGGGACAGGTTCAAGAGACCCAGTACTTC.

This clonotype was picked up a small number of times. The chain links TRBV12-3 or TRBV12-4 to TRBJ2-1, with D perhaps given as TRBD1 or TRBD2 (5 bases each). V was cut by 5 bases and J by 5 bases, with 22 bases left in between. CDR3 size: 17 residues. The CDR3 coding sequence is TGTGCCAGCAGTCCATCTGACGGGGCCCATTTAAACAATGAGCAGTTCTTC. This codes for CASSPSDGAHLNNEQFF.

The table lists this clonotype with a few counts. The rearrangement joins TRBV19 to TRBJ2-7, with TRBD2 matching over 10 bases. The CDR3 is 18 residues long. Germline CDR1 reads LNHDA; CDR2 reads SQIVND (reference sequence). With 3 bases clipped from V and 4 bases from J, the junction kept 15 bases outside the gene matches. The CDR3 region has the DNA TGTGCCAGTAGTATCTCCACTAGCGGGATAGGAGTACTTTACGAGCAGTACTTC. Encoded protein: CASSISTSGIGVLYEQYF.

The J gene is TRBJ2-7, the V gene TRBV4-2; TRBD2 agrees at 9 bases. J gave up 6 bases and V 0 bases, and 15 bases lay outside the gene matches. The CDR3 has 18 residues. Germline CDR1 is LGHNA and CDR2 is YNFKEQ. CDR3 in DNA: TGTGCCAGCAGCCAAGAGCTGGCGGGGTCGCGGGAGGGCCCCGAGCAGTACTTC. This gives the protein CASSQELAGSREGPEQYF.

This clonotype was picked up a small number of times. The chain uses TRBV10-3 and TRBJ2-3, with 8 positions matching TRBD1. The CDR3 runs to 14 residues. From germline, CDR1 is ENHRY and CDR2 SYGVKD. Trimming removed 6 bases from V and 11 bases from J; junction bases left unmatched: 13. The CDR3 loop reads CAISPDRALWEQYF. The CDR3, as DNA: TGTGCCATCAGCCCGGACAGGGCCCTATGGGAGCAGTATTTT.

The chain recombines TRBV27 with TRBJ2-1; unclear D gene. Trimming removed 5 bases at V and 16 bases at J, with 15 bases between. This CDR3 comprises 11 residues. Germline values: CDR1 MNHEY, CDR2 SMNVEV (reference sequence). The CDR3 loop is CASSSRTSGFF. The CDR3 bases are TGTGCCAGCAGTAGTCGAACGTCGGGTTTCTTC.

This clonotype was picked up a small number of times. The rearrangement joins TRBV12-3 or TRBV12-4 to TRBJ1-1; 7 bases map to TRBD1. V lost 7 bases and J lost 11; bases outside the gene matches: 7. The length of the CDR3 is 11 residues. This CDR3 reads CASTDRAGAFF. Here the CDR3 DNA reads TGTGCCAGCACAGACAGGGCCGGTGCTTTCTTT.

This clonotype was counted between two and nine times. The DNA for the CDR3 is TGCAGTGCTAGTTCGGGGGGCCCCTATGGCTACACCTTC. It codes for CSASSGGPYGYTF. The chain is built from TRBV20-1 and TRBJ1-2; D possibly corresponds to TRBD1 (6 bases). The CDR3 extends over 13 amino acids. Germline V CDR1 and CDR2: DFQATT, SNEGSKA (reference sequence). V was clipped by 3 bases and J by 4 bases, with 12 bases between them.

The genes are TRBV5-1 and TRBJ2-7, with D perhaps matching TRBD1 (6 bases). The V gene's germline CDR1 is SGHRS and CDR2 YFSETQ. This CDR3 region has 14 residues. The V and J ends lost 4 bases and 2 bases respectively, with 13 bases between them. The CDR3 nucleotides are TGCGCCAGCAGCCTCCGGGACATTGCCTACGAGCAGTACTTC. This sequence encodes CASSLRDIAYEQYF.

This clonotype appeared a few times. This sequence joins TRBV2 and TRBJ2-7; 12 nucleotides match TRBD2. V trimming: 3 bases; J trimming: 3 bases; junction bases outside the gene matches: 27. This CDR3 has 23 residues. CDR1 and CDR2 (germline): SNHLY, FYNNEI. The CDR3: CASSEFPTRLAGGPISSFYEQYF. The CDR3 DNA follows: TGTGCCAGCAGTGAGTTTCCCACCCGGCTAGCGGGAGGGCCGATCTCTAGCTTCTACGAGCAGTACTTC. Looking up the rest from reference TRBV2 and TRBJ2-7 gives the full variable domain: EPEVTQTPSHQVTQMGQEVILRCVPISNHLYFYWYRQILGQKVEFLVSFYNNEISEKSEIFDDQFSVERPDGSNFTLKIRSTKLEDSAMYFCASSEFPTRLAGGPISSFYEQYFGPGTRLTVT.

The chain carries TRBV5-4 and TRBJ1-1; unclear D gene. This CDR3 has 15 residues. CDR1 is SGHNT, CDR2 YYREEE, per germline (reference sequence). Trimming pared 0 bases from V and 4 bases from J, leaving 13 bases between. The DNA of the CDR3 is TGTGCCAGCAGCTTGGGTGCGGCACTGGGCACTGAAGCTTTCTTT. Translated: CASSLGAALGTEAFF.

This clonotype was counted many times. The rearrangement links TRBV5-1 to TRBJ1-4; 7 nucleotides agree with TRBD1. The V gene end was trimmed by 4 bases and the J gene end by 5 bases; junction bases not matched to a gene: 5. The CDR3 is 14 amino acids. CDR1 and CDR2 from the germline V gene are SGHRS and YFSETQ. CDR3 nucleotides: TGCGCCAGCAGCAAGGGACAGCCCAATGAAAAACTGTTTTTT. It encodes CASSKGQPNEKLFF.

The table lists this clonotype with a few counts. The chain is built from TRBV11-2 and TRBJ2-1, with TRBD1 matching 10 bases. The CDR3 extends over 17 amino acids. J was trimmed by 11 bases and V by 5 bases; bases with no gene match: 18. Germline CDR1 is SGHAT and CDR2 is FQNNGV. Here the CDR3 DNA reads TGTGCCAGCAGCGCCCTAGGGGGGGGACAGGGGTTTATTAAGCAGTTCTTC. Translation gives CASSALGGGQGFIKQFF.

The CDR3 sequence: CATRLIRGSMNTEAFF. The CDR3 DNA is TGTGCCACCAGGCTAATCAGGGGATCAATGAACACTGAAGCTTTCTTT. This chain links TRBV15 with TRBJ1-1; a weak D match, TRBD1 (6 bases). The length of the CDR3 is 16 residues. The germline V and J ends were trimmed by 6 bases and 0 bases, with 17 bases remaining between them. Per the germline V gene, CDR1 is LNHNV and CDR2 is YYDKDF (reference sequence). The full variable domain, with the rest looked up from reference TRBV15 and TRBJ1-1, is DAMVIQNPRYQVTQFGKPVTLSCSQTLNHNVMYWYQQKSSQAPKLLFHYYDKDFNNEADTPDNFQSRRPNTSFCFLDIRSPGLGDTAMYLCATRLIRGSMNTEAFFGQGTRLTVV.

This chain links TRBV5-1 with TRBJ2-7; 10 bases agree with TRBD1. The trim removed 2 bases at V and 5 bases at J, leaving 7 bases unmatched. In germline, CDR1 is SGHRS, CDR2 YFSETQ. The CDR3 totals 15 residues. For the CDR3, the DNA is TGCGCCAGCAGCTTTTGGGACAGGGGCGGAGACGAGCAGTACTTC. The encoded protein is CASSFWDRGGDEQYF.

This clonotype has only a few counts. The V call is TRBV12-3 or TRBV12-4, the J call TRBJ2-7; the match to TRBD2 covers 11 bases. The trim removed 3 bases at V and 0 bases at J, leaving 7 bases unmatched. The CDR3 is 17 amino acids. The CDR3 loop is CASSFALGLAASYEQYF. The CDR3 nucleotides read TGTGCCAGCAGTTTTGCCTTGGGACTAGCGGCCTCCTACGAGCAGTACTTC.